These 30 T cell receptor beta chains were sequenced from one sample in a study of T-cell reconstitution after alpha-beta-depleted transplantation in children. Unique molecular identifiers featured in how the TCRbeta library was prepared. TCRdb processed the PCR reads anew with MiXCR; each CDR3 protein has one entry. The table includes about 230,000 distinct CDR3 sequences, around 9.5% detected once. The sample consisted of PBMCs from the stem cell graft donor, taken from the stem cell graft. The receptors were sampled from a human donor who donated a stem cell graft to a child with acute lymphoblastic leukemia.

This clonotype was recorded at least ten times. The chain joins TRBV5-1 to TRBJ1-5; the D gene is possibly TRBD1 (6 bases). V was trimmed by 3 bases and J by 6 bases, leaving 16 bases between them. The CDR3 consists of 15 residues. The germline V gene has CDR1 SGHRS and CDR2 YFSETQ. The CDR3 DNA reads as TGCGCCAGCAGCTCGTCCGGGGGGGCAGGTCAGCCCCAGCATTTT. Protein product: CASSSSGGAGQPQHF.

This clonotype was picked up many times. The chain has TRBV15 and TRBJ1-2, with no clear D. Trimming removed 0 bases from V and 4 bases from J, with 18 bases in between. The germline V gene encodes CDR1 LNHNV and CDR2 YYDKDF (reference sequence). There are 17 residues in the CDR3. The CDR3 reads CATSREDGRRTRYGYTF. In DNA, the CDR3 is TGTGCCACCAGCAGAGAGGACGGACGAAGAACCCGCTATGGCTACACCTTC.

This clonotype has just a few counts. The junction departs from germline at one end; a sequencing error may be responsible. The chain links TRBV20-1 to TRBJ2-1; TRBD2 might be the D (5 bases). CDR1 DFQATT and CDR2 SNEGSKA come from the germline V gene (reference sequence). The CDR3 is 14 amino acids. In nucleotides, the CDR3 is TGCAGTGCTAGCCTAGCCGGGGTATACATTGAGCAGTTCTTC. Its translation: CSASLAGVYIEQFF.

There are many counts of this clonotype. V and J are TRBV20-1 and TRBJ2-3; tentative D call: TRBD1 (6 bases). This CDR3 spans 16 amino acids. The V end was cut by 2 bases, the J end by 0 bases, with 15 bases between. The V gene's germline CDR1 is DFQATT and CDR2 SNEGSKA (reference sequence). DNA of the CDR3: TGCAGTGCTAGACCCCTGGGACATCTTAGCACAGATACGCAGTATTTT. Translating it yields CSARPLGHLSTDTQYF.

This sequence joins TRBV4-3 and TRBJ2-1; D gene ambiguous. Germline CDR1 and CDR2: LGHNA and YSLEER. V shed 0 bases and J shed 4 bases, with 19 bases lying between them. The CDR3 has 18 amino acids. This chain's CDR3 is CASSQDPTGVGPYNEQFF. The CDR3 nucleotides are TGCGCCAGCAGCCAAGATCCCACGGGTGTAGGGCCTTACAATGAGCAGTTCTTC.

This clonotype was counted between two and nine times. The chain uses TRBV7-2 and TRBJ1-6; TRBD1 agrees at 7 bases. After removal of 1 base from V and 6 bases from J, the junction contained 3 bases not matched to a gene. CDR1 and CDR2 from the germline V gene are SGHTA and FQGNSA. CDR3 length: 15 amino acids. Here the CDR3 reads CASSLETGSNSPLHF. In DNA form, the CDR3 reads TGTGCCAGCAGCTTAGAGACAGGGAGTAATTCACCCCTCCACTTT.

Here the CDR3 DNA reads TGCGCCAGCAGCTTGGACGGGGCTTCCTACAATGAGCAGTTCTTC. Its protein is CASSLDGASYNEQFF. The chain carries TRBV5-1 and TRBJ2-1; D may be TRBD1 or TRBD2 (5 bases each). The CDR3 spans 15 residues. Germline V lookup: CDR1 SGHRS, CDR2 YFSETQ. Trimming took off 0 bases at V and 1 base at J, with 8 bases between the two ends.

The chain links TRBV20-1 to TRBJ1-1; D ambiguous. Germline-derived CDR1 and CDR2 are DFQATT and SNEGSKA (reference sequence). V gave up 3 bases and J gave up 0 bases, with 8 bases separating them. CDR3 length: 13 residues. The CDR3 protein is CSARTPLNTEAFF. The CDR3 coding sequence is TGCAGTGCTAGGACACCTCTGAACACTGAAGCTTTCTTT.

This clonotype has more than one count but fewer than ten. The chain employs TRBV12-3 or TRBV12-4 and TRBJ1-3; TRBD1 might be the D (5 bases). Trimming left V 8 bases short and J 4 bases short, with 9 bases between. This CDR3 spans 12 amino acids. CDR3: CASDGGGNTIYF. The CDR3 nucleotides are TGTGCCAGCGATGGGGGGGGAAACACCATATATTTT.

In this sample, this clonotype turned up a few times. CDR3 DNA sequence: TGCGCCAGCAGCTTGACAGGGGGCATGAACACTGAAGCTTTCTTT. Translated: CASSLTGGMNTEAFF. The chain carries TRBV5-1 and TRBJ1-1; 9 bases map to TRBD1. V lost 1 base and J lost 0; bases outside the gene matches: 1. The germline CDR1 and CDR2 sequences are SGHRS and YFSETQ. The CDR3 is made up of 15 amino acids.

The genes are TRBV29-1 and TRBJ2-7; 7 nucleotides align to TRBD1. With 3 bases clipped from V and 0 bases from J, the junction kept 5 bases outside the gene matches. The CDR3 runs 14 residues. From germline, CDR1 is SQVTM and CDR2 ANQGSEA. The CDR3 DNA reads TGCAGCGTTGAGGTCAGGGGGAGCTCCTACGAGCAGTACTTC. Protein sequence: CSVEVRGSSYEQYF.

Many counts were recorded for this clonotype. This chain connects TRBV20-1 to TRBJ2-1, with a tentative D call TRBD2 (6 bases). This CDR3 comprises 15 residues. Germline-derived CDR1 and CDR2 are DFQATT and SNEGSKA (reference sequence). The ends were cut back, 3 bases at V and 0 bases at J, with 12 bases in the middle. CDR3 nucleotide sequence: TGCAGTGCTAGGGCGGGACCGAGCTCCTACAATGAGCAGTTCTTC. This gives the protein CSARAGPSSYNEQFF.

The sample holds many counts of this clonotype. The J gene is TRBJ1-1, the V gene TRBV5-1; D is perhaps TRBD1 (6 bases). Germline CDR1 and CDR2: SGHRS and YFSETQ. CDR3 size: 14 residues. V was shortened by 4 bases and J by 5 bases, with 15 bases between the two germline ends. The CDR3 spells CASSVNRAGTEAFF. As DNA, the CDR3 is TGCGCCAGCAGCGTTAACAGGGCTGGGACTGAAGCTTTCTTT.

This clonotype was observed at least ten times. The V and J genes are TRBV16 and TRBJ1-6, with TRBD1 matching 8 bases. The CDR3 covers 15 residues. Looked up from germline, CDR1 is KGHSY and CDR2 is FQNENV. With 2 bases clipped from V and 9 bases from J, the junction kept 6 bases outside the gene matches. The CDR3 region is CASSQQGAGSSPLHF. The CDR3 coding sequence is TGTGCCAGCAGCCAACAGGGGGCAGGGAGTTCACCCCTCCACTTT.

This clonotype was detected many times. The rearrangement links TRBV7-9 to TRBJ1-1, with D uncertain. The germline V gene has CDR1 SEHNR and CDR2 FQNEAQ (reference sequence). This CDR3 has 13 amino acids. V was trimmed by 1 base and J by 10 bases, leaving 13 bases between them. This chain's CDR3 is CASSLGTPGGAFF. The CDR3, as DNA: TGTGCCAGCAGCTTAGGGACCCCCGGAGGAGCTTTCTTT.

The V call is TRBV29-1, the J call TRBJ2-6, with 7 bases aligning to TRBD2. CDR3 length: 15 residues. From germline, CDR1 is SQVTM and CDR2 ANQGSEA. Unmatched junction bases numbered 7, after V lost 8 bases and J lost 0 bases. DNA of the CDR3: TGCAGCATTGGGGGGGGACCCTCTGGGGCCAACGTCCTGACTTTC. Protein product: CSIGGGPSGANVLTF.

This clonotype was seen repeatedly, ten times or more. The J gene is TRBJ2-1, the V gene TRBV7-9; the D gene could be TRBD1 or TRBD2 (6 bases each). The germline V gene encodes CDR1 SEHNR and CDR2 FQNEAQ (reference sequence). The CDR3 is 15 residues long. V gave up 11 bases and J gave up 0 bases, with 17 bases separating them. Here the CDR3 reads CALIRGGSSYNEQFF. Here the CDR3 DNA reads TGTGCCTTAATCCGAGGGGGGAGCTCCTACAATGAGCAGTTCTTC.

This clonotype has a handful of counts. The rearrangement links TRBV20-1 to TRBJ2-7; D remains unclear. V shed 4 bases and J shed 6 bases, with 13 bases lying between them. CDR3 length equals 12 residues. Germline CDR1 and CDR2: DFQATT and SNEGSKA (reference sequence). Here the CDR3 DNA reads TGCAGTGCTAAGTATTTGACGGCCGAGCAGTACTTC. Translating gives CSAKYLTAEQYF.

This clonotype was detected ten times or more. The CDR3 loop is CASSLAPPETQYF. CDR3 sequence (DNA): TGCGCCAGCAGCTTGGCTCCACCAGAGACCCAGTACTTC. This chain connects TRBV5-1 to TRBJ2-5; D unclear. V gave up 0 bases and J gave up 4 bases, with 7 bases separating them. In germline, CDR1 is SGHRS, CDR2 YFSETQ. The CDR3 runs 13 residues. Together with reference TRBV5-1 and TRBJ2-5, the CDR3 gives the full variable domain: KAGVTQTPRYLIKTRGQQVTLSCSPISGHRSVSWYQQTPGQGLQFLFEYFSETQRNKGNFPGRFSGRQFSNSRSEMNVSTLELGDSALYLCASSLAPPETQYFGPGTRLLVL.

This clonotype was recorded many times. The genes are TRBV6-1 and TRBJ1-2; D might be TRBD1 (5 bases). This CDR3 has 13 amino acids. V dropped 6 bases and J dropped 8 bases, with 16 bases sitting between them. CDR1 and CDR2 (germline): MNHNS, SASEGT. This CDR3 is CASSREGTWGYTF. The CDR3 region has the DNA TGTGCCAGCAGCCGCGAGGGGACGTGGGGCTACACCTTC.

This clonotype was seen many times. The rearrangement uses TRBV11-2 and TRBJ1-4; TRBD1 aligns across 7 bases. V trimming: 1 base; J trimming: 6 bases; junction bases outside the gene matches: 5. This CDR3 has 15 residues. Germline V lookup: CDR1 SGHAT, CDR2 FQNNGV. The CDR3 is CASSLAQGTYEKLFF. The CDR3 DNA reads as TGTGCCAGCAGCTTAGCACAGGGGACTTATGAAAAACTGTTTTTT.

This clonotype was recorded a few times. V is TRBV7-2 and J is TRBJ2-1; D gene unclear. This CDR3 has 15 residues. Per the germline V gene, CDR1 is SGHTA and CDR2 is FQGNSA. Trimming stripped 2 bases from V and 9 bases from J, with 17 bases between. For the CDR3, the DNA is TGTGCCAGCAGCTTACAGGCAGCTGGGCCTGGTGAGCAGTTCTTC. Protein sequence: CASSLQAAGPGEQFF.

V usage is TRBV7-6 and J usage is TRBJ2-3, with D possibly matching TRBD2 (5 bases). The CDR3 covers 15 residues. Germline V lookup: CDR1 SGHVS, CDR2 FNYEAQ. The ends were cut back, 0 bases at V and 8 bases at J, with 15 bases in the middle. CDR3 protein: CASSLAPSPRGTQYF. The CDR3 DNA reads TGTGCCAGCAGCTTAGCACCTAGCCCGCGAGGTACGCAGTATTTT.

This clonotype was recorded a few times. The J gene is TRBJ1-5, the V gene TRBV5-1; D is ambiguous. V was pared by 0 bases and J by 1 base, with 8 bases between. CDR3 length equals 15 residues. Germline lookup yields CDR1 SGHRS and CDR2 YFSETQ. DNA for the CDR3: TGCGCCAGCAGCTTGGCCGGGGAAAGCAATCAGCCCCAGCATTTT. Its translation: CASSLAGESNQPQHF.

This clonotype has a count of ten or more. V gene TRBV12-3 or TRBV12-4 combines with J gene TRBJ1-1, with 7 bases lining up with TRBD1. The length of the CDR3 is 14 residues. Trimming at V came to 3 bases and at J to 2 bases, leaving 3 bases not matched to a gene. In DNA form, the CDR3 reads TGTGCCAGCAGTTTGGGACAGACAAACACTGAAGCTTTCTTT. Amino acid sequence: CASSLGQTNTEAFF.

This clonotype has at least ten counts. This chain joins TRBV6-5 and TRBJ1-6, with 12 bases that match TRBD1. With V trimmed by 9 bases and J by 3 bases, 12 bases remained unmatched. The CDR3 runs to 18 residues. Germline values: CDR1 MNHEY, CDR2 SVGAGI. In nucleotides, the CDR3 is TGTGCCAGTACCGGGACAGGGGGCTCCGGCGACTATAATTCACCCCTCCACTTT. It specifies CASTGTGGSGDYNSPLHF.

J is TRBJ2-1 and V is TRBV20-1, with D tentatively TRBD2 (6 bases). The CDR3 is 14 residues long. Trimming removed 5 bases from V and 5 bases from J, with 16 bases in between. Germline CDR1 and CDR2: DFQATT and SNEGSKA (reference sequence). The CDR3: CSALDRGLNNEQFF. The CDR3 region has the DNA TGCAGTGCTTTGGACCGAGGACTAAACAATGAGCAGTTCTTC.

Concerning this clonotype: This clone may be a read error of a much larger clone one base away. The CDR3 ends on some other residue instead of the conserved phenylalanine or tryptophan, so this is likely a read error. This sequence joins TRBV29-1 and TRBJ2-3; no reliable D call. Germline V lookup: CDR1 SQVTM, CDR2 ANQGSEA. This CDR3 is 11 amino acids long. V was clipped by 6 bases and J by 3 bases, with 7 bases between them. DNA for the CDR3: TGCAGCGTGGATAGGACAGATACGCAGTATTTA. Its translation is CSVDRTDTQYL.

The chain is built from TRBV3-1 and TRBJ1-1; D gene ambiguous. Germline-derived CDR1 and CDR2 are LGHDT and YNNKEL (reference sequence). Trimming left V 1 base short and J 11 bases short, with 11 bases between. There are 12 residues in the CDR3. The DNA of the CDR3 is TGTGCCAGCAGCCAAGTTAACGGTGAGGCTTTCTTT. Translated, it gives CASSQVNGEAFF.

The table lists this clonotype with many counts. This chain joins TRBV5-1 and TRBJ2-2, with D unclear. CDR1 SGHRS and CDR2 YFSETQ come from the germline V gene. Trimming removed 6 bases from V and 4 bases from J, with 13 bases in between. The CDR3 extends over 14 amino acids. The DNA for the CDR3 is TGCGCCAGCATGGCCCTTTTAATCACCGGGGAGCTGTTTTTT. Protein sequence: CASMALLITGELFF.